Sequencing of this T cell receptor (beta chain) was carried out in a study of molecular identifiers for immune sequencing clone quantification. Overall study context: Split five ways in replicates, RNA from approximately 20,000 or 100,000 naive CD8 cells had four portions sequenced. Study-wide points: Spiked TCR RNA from one Jurkat cell reportedly showed up when mixed among one million naive cells. For highly expanded clones, sizes could be underestimated when identical TCR molecules share a barcode. Whereas naive cells kept under 1% of molecules in clones above 20 RNA copies, such clones held over 97% in effectors.

This clonotype was counted many times. Its cognate antigen is unknown. Germline V CDR1 and CDR2: LGHNA, YSLEER. The V gene lost 0 bases and the J gene lost 2 bases, with 10 bases spanning the gap. The CDR3 length is 15 residues. TCRdb independently ran MiXCR on the PCR reads; one entry per CDR3 protein. The table records about half a million distinct CDR3 sequences, around 25% of them present only once. This TCR came from a human donor in good health. Some libraries in this study had Jurkat cell RNA spiked in. Material for sequencing was naive CD8+ T cells from blood, with Jurkat cell RNA spiked in. Indicated subset: FACS-sorted CD8+CD4-CCR7+CD45RA+ naive T cells. The chain links TRBV4-3 to TRBJ1-2; D unresolved. The CDR3 loop reads CASSQEITANYGYTF. The CDR3, as DNA: TGCGCCAGCAGCCAAGAGATAACAGCCAACTATGGCTACACCTTC.